The sequence of this T cell receptor (beta chain) was determined in a study of blood T cell repertoires in COVID-19. Study at large: The origin of the acute and convalescent COVID-19 samples was the United States, Italy and Spain. The cDNA or gDNA used as material had been derived from T cells, B-cell-depleted T cells, or PBMCs.

Details on this clone: The same CDR3 arises from other DNA sequences in this sample as well.

Per the original data handling: Estimation of nucleated cell counts relied on the amplification of reference gene primers. TCRdb keeps only in-frame clones here, not all; method: immunoSEQ multiplex PCR. The V and J calls and the clone size are those of that table, but D and trimming were determined from the DNA. Of approximately 360,000 clones in the sample, about 89% were seen once. CDR3 length: 13 amino acids. Germline lookup yields CDR1 MNHEY and CDR2 SMNVEV (reference sequence). Trimming took off 2 bases at V and 1 base at J, with 5 bases between the two ends. The TCR originated in a middle-aged man with acute or convalescent COVID-19. The chain links TRBV27 to TRBJ1-1; unclear D gene. Input material: peripheral blood. DNA for the CDR3: TGTGCCAGCAGTTTAGGGCCGAACACTGAAGCTTTCTTT. This codes for CASSLGPNTEAFF.